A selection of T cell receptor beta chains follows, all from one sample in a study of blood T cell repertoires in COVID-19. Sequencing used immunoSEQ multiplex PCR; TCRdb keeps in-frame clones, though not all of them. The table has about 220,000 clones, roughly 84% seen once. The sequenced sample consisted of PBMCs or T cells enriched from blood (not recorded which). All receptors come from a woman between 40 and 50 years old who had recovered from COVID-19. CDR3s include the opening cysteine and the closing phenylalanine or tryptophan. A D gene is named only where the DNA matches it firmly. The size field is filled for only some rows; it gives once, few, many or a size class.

TGCGCCAGCAGCGTGGGACAGGGGCCTGAAGCTTTCTTT	CASSVGQGPEAFF	TRBD1	TRBV5-1	NA	TRBJ1-1
TGTGCCAGCAGCCAAGAGTGGGGGACTAGTAGGTCCGGGGAGCTGTTTTTT	CASSQEWGTSRSGELFF	TRBD2	TRBV3-1/TRBV3-2	NA	TRBJ2-2
TGTGCCAGTAGTATAGCCACCGGGACAGCCTCGGGTCAGCCCCAGCATTTT	CASSIATGTASGQPQHF	TRBD1	TRBV19	NA	TRBJ1-5
TGTGCCTGGAGTCAGGGGGGACGATACAATGAGCAGTTCTTC	CAWSQGGRYNEQFF	NA	TRBV30	NA	TRBJ2-1
TGTGCCAGCACCCCAACCAGGACTAACTACAATGAGCAGTTCTTC	CASTPTRTNYNEQFF	NA	TRBV3-1/TRBV3-2	NA	TRBJ2-1
TGTGCCTGGAGCCCCTTAGGACTTGGAAACACCATATATTTT	CAWSPLGLGNTIYF	NA	TRBV30	NA	TRBJ1-3
TGTGCCAGCAGCGTCGGCACAGATACGCAGTATTTT	CASSVGTDTQYF	NA	TRBV9	NA	TRBJ2-3
TGTGCCACCAGTGCAGGGGGATTGACAGGTCAAGAGACCCAGTACTTC	CATSAGGLTGQETQYF	TRBD1	TRBV24-1	NA	TRBJ2-5
TGTGCCAGCAGCCAACGGGACAGGGGAAACACTGAAGCTTTCTTT	CASSQRDRGNTEAFF	TRBD1	TRBV3-1/TRBV3-2	few	TRBJ1-1
TGTGCCAGCAGCTTACTAGCGCCCCAAGAGACCCAGTACTTC	CASSLLAPQETQYF	NA	TRBV7-9	NA	TRBJ2-5
TGTGCCAGCAGCGGGGGGGATGGCAGACTCAATGAGCAGTTCTTC	CASSGGDGRLNEQFF	NA	TRBV9	NA	TRBJ2-1
TGTGCCAGTAGAAAACAGGGTTACTATGGCTACACCTTC	CASRKQGYYGYTF	NA	TRBV19	once	TRBJ1-2
TGTGCCAGCTTCACAGGGTCCCTTATCCAAGAGACCCAGTACTTC	CASFTGSLIQETQYF	NA	TRBV2	NA	TRBJ2-5
TGTGCCAGCAGTTTATTTAGCGGGAGGGCCGCAGATACGCAGTATTTT	CASSLFSGRAADTQYF	TRBD2	TRBV28	NA	TRBJ2-3
TGTGCCAGCAGCTTAGTGTGGCGGACAGGGGACTACAATGAGCAGTTCTTC	CASSLVWRTGDYNEQFF	TRBD1	TRBV7-2	NA	TRBJ2-1
TGTGCCGTTGGGAGCGGGAGGGAAGAGACCCAGTACTTC	CAVGSGREETQYF	TRBD2	TRBV28	NA	TRBJ2-5
TGTGCCAGTAGTACCCTAGCGGGAGGGGAGCTGTTTTTT	CASSTLAGGELFF	TRBD2	TRBV19	NA	TRBJ2-2
TGTGCCAGCAGCTGGGATGAGGGCTCCTACAATGAGCAGTTCTTC	CASSWDEGSYNEQFF	NA	TRBV5-4	NA	TRBJ2-1
TGTGCCAGCAGCCTCATCAGGGCCGGGGAGCTGTTTTTT	CASSLIRAGELFF	NA	TRBV11-2	NA	TRBJ2-2
TGTGCCAGCAGCCTACGAGGCGAGCAGTACTTC	CASSLRGEQYF	NA	TRBV3-1/TRBV3-2	NA	TRBJ2-7
TGTGCCACCAGGGGGACAGAGAACACTGAAGCTTTCTTT	CATRGTENTEAFF	TRBD1	TRBV24-1	NA	TRBJ1-1
TGCGCCAGCAGCCTAAATCCCTTCCAAGAGACCCAGTACTTC	CASSLNPFQETQYF	NA	TRBV4-1	NA	TRBJ2-5
TGCGCCAGCAGCCGACAGGGGGATAAGAACACTGAAGCTTTCTTT	CASSRQGDKNTEAFF	TRBD1	TRBV5-1	NA	TRBJ1-1
TGTGCCAGCAGGAACAGGGGCCGGTATGGCTACACCTTC	CASRNRGRYGYTF	TRBD1	TRBV27	NA	TRBJ1-2
TGTGCCAGCAGTTTAACTAGCGGGATAGCCCAGTACTTC	CASSLTSGIAQYF	TRBD2	TRBV12-3/TRBV12-4	NA	TRBJ2-5
TGTGCCAGCCATGATGGGAGCCTCCGGAATGAGCAGTTCTTC	CASHDGSLRNEQFF	NA	TRBV27	NA	TRBJ2-1
TGTGCCAGCAGCATGAACAGGGTAGAGGGCTACGAGCAGTACTTC	CASSMNRVEGYEQYF	NA	TRBV7-9	NA	TRBJ2-7
TGCGCCAGCAGTGAGTTGGCTAGCGGCACAGATACGCAGTATTTT	CASSELASGTDTQYF	NA	TRBV10-2	NA	TRBJ2-3
TGTGCCAGCACGCATGCGGCAACCAATGAAAAACTGTTTTTT	CASTHAATNEKLFF	NA	TRBV7-9	few	TRBJ1-4
TGTGCCAGCAGTGAACCCAGGGAATGGGCCACTGAAGCTTTCTTT	CASSEPREWATEAFF	NA	TRBV6-1	once	TRBJ1-1
TGCGCCAGCAGTGAGTCCCTTAGCGGGAGGGCCGTGGATGAGCAGTTCTTC	CASSESLSGRAVDEQFF	TRBD2	TRBV10-1	NA	TRBJ2-1
TGTGCCAGCAGCCAAGATGGGGGGGCTACTAATGAAAAACTGTTTTTT	CASSQDGGATNEKLFF	NA	TRBV3-1/TRBV3-2	once	TRBJ1-4
TGTGCCAGCAGCTTGAGGGGTACTAGCGGGACCCTTTACTACGAGCAGTACTTC	CASSLRGTSGTLYYEQYF	TRBD2	TRBV5-8	NA	TRBJ2-7
TGTGCCAGCAGCTTATCAGCGGGAGGCCAGGGTGAGCAGTTCTTC	CASSLSAGGQGEQFF	TRBD2	TRBV7-7	many	TRBJ2-1
TGTGCCTGGAGTACAATCCAATATACAGGGCCAGCTTTCTTT	CAWSTIQYTGPAFF	NA	TRBV30	NA	TRBJ1-1
TGTGCCAGCACCTCAGGGGGTGCCGGGGAGCTGTTTTTT	CASTSGGAGELFF	TRBD1	TRBV6-5	NA	TRBJ2-2
TGTGCCAGCAGTTTTAATCGGGACACTGAAGCTTTCTTT	CASSFNRDTEAFF	NA	TRBV6-4	NA	TRBJ1-1
TGTGCCAGCAGTCTAGACAGGGCGACCCAGTACTTC	CASSLDRATQYF	TRBD1	TRBV6-5	NA	TRBJ2-5
TGTGCCAGTAGTATGGAAGCGGGACTAGCGGGAGGAACCGGGGAGCTGTTTTTT	CASSMEAGLAGGTGELFF	TRBD2	TRBV19	NA	TRBJ2-2
TGTGCCAGCAGTGTCAGGGGTGGCTCCTACAATGAGCAGTTCTTC	CASSVRGGSYNEQFF	NA	TRBV2	few	TRBJ2-1
TGTGCCAGCTCAGCTGCGGGACGCACAGATACGCAGTATTTT	CASSAAGRTDTQYF	NA	TRBV18	once	TRBJ2-3
TGTGCCAGTAGTATAGATCTAGGGGGGGGGACCTTTACAGATACGCAGTATTTT	CASSIDLGGGTFTDTQYF	NA	TRBV19	NA	TRBJ2-3